This T cell receptor (beta chain) appears in the sequencing data of a study of lymphopenia after photon versus proton radiotherapy. Germline V CDR1 and CDR2: GTSNPN, SVGIG (reference sequence). The CDR3 is 11 amino acids. This clone has more than one count but fewer than ten. The table came from immunoSEQ multiplex PCR; TCRdb's copy has only in-frame clones and leaves some out. The sample consists of 75,000 or so clones, 83% of them appearing once. The sequence derives from a man in his sixties with pancreatic cancer. Source: peripheral blood, taken from a patient treated with proton-based radiotherapy. This rearrangement joins TRBV30 to TRBJ1-1, with D perhaps TRBD1 (5 bases). DNA for the CDR3: TGTGCGGGGGGAAGATCCGGGGAAGCTTTCTTT. Protein sequence: CAGGRSGEAFF.